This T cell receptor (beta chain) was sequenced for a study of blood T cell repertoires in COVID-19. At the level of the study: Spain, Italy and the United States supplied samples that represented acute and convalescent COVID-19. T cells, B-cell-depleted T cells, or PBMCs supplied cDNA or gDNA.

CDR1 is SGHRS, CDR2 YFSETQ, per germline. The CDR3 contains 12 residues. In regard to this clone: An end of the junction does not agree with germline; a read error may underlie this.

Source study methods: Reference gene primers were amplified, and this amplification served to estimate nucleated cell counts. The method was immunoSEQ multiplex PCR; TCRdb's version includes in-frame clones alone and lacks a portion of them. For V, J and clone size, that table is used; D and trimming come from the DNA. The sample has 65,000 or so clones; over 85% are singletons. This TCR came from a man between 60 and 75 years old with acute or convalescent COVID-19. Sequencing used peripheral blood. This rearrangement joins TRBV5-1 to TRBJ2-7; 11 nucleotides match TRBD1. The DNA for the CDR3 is TGCGCCAGCAGCGTCGGGACAGGGGGTTTCCTTTTC. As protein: CASSVGTGGFLF.